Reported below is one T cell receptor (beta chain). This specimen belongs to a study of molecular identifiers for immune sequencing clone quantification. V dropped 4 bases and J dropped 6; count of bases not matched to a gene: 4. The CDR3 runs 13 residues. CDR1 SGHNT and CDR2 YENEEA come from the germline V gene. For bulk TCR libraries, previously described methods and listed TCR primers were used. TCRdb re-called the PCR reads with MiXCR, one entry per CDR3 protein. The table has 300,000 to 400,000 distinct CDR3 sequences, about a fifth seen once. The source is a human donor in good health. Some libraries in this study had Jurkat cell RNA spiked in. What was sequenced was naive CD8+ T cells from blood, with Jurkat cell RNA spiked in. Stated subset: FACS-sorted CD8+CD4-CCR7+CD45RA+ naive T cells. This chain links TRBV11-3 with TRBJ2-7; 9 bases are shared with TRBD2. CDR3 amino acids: CASSSSSGSEQYF. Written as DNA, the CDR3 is TGTGCCAGCAGCTCGAGTAGCGGGAGCGAGCAGTACTTC.